This T cell receptor beta chain was profiled in a study of cytomegalovirus exposure and HLA in healthy donors. Study information: The approximately 120 million unique TCR beta sequences, from about 179 million T cells, were found by an earlier analysis. The study, taken as a whole, reports: HLA allele associations emerged for some 16,000 TCR beta sequences in a later analysis, at 0.05 false discovery rate. According to a later analysis, donors in an Asian-associated ancestry cluster reportedly had fewer N-insertions than the roughly 640-donor mean. V- and J-gene trimming in TCR beta was tied to a missense DCLRE1C variant by an analysis performed later.

Germline-derived CDR1 and CDR2 are PRHDT and FYEKMQ (reference sequence). V shed 0 bases and J 4 bases; nucleotides not matched to a gene: 10. This CDR3 has 19 amino acids. With 60 Vbeta and 13 Jbeta primers, the PCR was carried out. Data came from immunoSEQ multiplex PCR; TCRdb stores just in-frame clones and leaves some out. The sample table includes about 67,000 clones. As concerns this clone: Its cognate antigen is unknown.

Sequenced: PBMCs. The clonotype comes from a boy aged 5-17 years in good health and CMV-seronegative. The J gene is TRBJ2-1, the V gene TRBV13; 12 nucleotides match TRBD2. This CDR3 reads CASSLGPTSGRWSYNEQFF. DNA of the CDR3: TGTGCCAGCAGCTTAGGGCCGACTAGCGGGAGATGGTCATACAATGAGCAGTTCTTC.